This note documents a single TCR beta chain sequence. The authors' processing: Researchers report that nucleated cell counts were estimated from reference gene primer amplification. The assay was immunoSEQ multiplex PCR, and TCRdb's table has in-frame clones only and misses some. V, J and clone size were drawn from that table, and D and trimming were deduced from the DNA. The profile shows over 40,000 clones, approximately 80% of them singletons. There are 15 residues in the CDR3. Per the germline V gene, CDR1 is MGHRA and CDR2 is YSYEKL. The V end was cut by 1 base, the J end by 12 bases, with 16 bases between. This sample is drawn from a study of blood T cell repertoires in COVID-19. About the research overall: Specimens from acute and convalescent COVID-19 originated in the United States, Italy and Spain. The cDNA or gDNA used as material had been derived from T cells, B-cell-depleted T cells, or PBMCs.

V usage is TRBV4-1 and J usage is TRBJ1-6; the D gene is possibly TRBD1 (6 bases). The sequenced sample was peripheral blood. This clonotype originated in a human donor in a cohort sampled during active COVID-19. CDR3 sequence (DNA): TGCGCCAGCAGCCAAGCCCGGGGGGGCATTTTACCCCTCCACTTT. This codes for CASSQARGGILPLHF.